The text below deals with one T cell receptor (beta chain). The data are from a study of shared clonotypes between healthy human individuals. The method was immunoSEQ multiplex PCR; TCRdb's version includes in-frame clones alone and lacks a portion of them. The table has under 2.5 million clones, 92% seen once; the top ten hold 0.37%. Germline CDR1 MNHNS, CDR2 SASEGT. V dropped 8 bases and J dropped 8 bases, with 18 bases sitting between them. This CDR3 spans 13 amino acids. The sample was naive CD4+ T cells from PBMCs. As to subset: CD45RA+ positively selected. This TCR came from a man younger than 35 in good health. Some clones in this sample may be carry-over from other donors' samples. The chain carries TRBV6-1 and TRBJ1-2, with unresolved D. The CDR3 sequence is CASSQGSLWGYTF. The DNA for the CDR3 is TGTGCCAGCTCCCAAGGGAGTTTGTGGGGCTACACCTTC.